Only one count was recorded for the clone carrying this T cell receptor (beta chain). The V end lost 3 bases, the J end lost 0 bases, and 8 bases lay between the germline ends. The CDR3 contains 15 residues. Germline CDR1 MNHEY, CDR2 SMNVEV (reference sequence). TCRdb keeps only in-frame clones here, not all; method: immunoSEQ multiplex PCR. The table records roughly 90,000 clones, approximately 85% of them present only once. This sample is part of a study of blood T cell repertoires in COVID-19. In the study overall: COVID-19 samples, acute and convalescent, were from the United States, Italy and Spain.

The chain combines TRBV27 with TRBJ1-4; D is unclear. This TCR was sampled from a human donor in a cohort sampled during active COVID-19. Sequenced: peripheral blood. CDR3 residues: CASSLIGTTNEKLFF. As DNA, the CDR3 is TGTGCCAGCAGTTTGATCGGTACAACTAATGAAAAACTGTTTTTT.